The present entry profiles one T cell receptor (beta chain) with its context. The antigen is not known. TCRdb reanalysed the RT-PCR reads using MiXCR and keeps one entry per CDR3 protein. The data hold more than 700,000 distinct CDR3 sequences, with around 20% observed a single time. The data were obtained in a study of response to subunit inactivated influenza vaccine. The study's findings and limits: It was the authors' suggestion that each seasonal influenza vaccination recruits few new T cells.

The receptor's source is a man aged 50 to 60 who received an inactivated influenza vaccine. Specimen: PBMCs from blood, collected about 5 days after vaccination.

The DNA for the CDR3 is TGTGCCAGCAGCTACCCTGGGTTGGAGACCCAGTACTTC. Its protein is CASSYPGLETQYF. V gene TRBV7-9 combines with J gene TRBJ2-5; D remains unclear. Trimming cost V 4 bases and J 5 bases, with 11 bases left between them. CDR3 length equals 13 residues. The germline V gene encodes CDR1 SEHNR and CDR2 FQNEAQ (reference sequence).